This TCR beta chain was captured by sequencing in a study of OX40 agonist ivuxolimab in advanced cancers. The assay was immunoSEQ multiplex PCR, and TCRdb's table has in-frame clones only and misses some. Of roughly 61,000 clones listed, over 75% were seen once; the top ten hold approximately 3.8%. Trimming pared 5 bases from V and 7 bases from J, leaving 15 bases between. The CDR3 is 14 amino acids. CDR1 is MNHEY, CDR2 SVGAGI, per germline. The rearrangement uses TRBV6-5 and TRBJ1-3; D may be TRBD1 (5 bases). The TCR originated in an adult with an advanced solid tumor such as melanoma, head and neck, liver or kidney cancer. This specimen consisted of CD4+ or CD8+ T cells sorted from blood, obtained in a trial of the OX40 agonist ivuxolimab. The CDR3 DNA reads as TGTGCCAGCAGTCTTGGGGCCTCTCCCAACACCATATATTTT. It specifies CASSLGASPNTIYF.